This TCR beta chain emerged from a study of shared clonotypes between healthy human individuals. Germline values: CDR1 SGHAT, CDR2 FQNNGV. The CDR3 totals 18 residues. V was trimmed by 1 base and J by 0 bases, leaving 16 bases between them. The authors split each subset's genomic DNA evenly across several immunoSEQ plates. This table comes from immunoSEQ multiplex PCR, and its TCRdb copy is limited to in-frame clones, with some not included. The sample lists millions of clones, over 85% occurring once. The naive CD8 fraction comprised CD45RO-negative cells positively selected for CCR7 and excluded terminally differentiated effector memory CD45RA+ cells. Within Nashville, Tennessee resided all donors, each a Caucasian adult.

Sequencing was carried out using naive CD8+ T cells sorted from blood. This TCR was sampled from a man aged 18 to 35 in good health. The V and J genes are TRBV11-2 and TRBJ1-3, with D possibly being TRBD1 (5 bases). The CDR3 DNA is TGTGCCAGCAGCTTAGGACCTGCAGGGATAACCTCTGGAAACACCATATATTTT. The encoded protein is CASSLGPAGITSGNTIYF. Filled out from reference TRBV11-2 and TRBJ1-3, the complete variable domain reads EAGVAQSPRYKIIEKRQSVAFWCNPISGHATLYWYQQILGQGPKLLIQFQNNGVVDDSQLPKDRFSAERLKGVDSTLKIQPAKLEDSAVYLCASSLGPAGITSGNTIYFGEGSWLTVV.